The text below deals with one T cell receptor (beta chain). These data are taken from a study of blood T cell repertoires in COVID-19. V was pared by 4 bases and J by 5 bases, with 15 bases between. CDR1 SGHDT and CDR2 YYEEEE come from the germline V gene. This CDR3 has 14 amino acids. Per the study methods: Nucleated cell number was recorded as an estimate derived from reference gene primer amplification. Some clones are missing from TCRdb's copy, which holds only in-frame ones; the method was immunoSEQ multiplex PCR. D and trimming come from the DNA, and the V and J calls and clone size come from that table. In the table there are fewer than 350,000 clones, around 87% of which are singletons.

The chain recombines TRBV5-6 with TRBJ2-5; TRBD2 is a possible D gene (6 bases). Material: peripheral blood. The receptor was isolated from a woman aged 45-65 years who had recovered from COVID-19. The CDR3 sequence: CASSLTGSWETQYF. CDR3 DNA: TGTGCCAGCAGCCTAACCGGGAGCTGGGAGACCCAGTACTTC.